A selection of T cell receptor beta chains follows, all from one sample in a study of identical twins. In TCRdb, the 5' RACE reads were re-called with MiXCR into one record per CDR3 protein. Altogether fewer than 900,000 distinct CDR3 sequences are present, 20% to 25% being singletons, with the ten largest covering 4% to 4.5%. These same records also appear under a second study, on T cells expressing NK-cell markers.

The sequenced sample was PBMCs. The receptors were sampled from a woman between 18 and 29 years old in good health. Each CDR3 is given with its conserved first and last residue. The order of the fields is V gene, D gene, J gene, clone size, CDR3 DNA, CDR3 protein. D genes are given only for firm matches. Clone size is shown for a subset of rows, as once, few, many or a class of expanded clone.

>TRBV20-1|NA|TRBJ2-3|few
TGCAGTGCTAGAGATACACGGGAGTCAGATACGCAGTATTTT
CSARDTRESDTQYF
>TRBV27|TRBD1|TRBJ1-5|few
TGTGCCAGCAGTTTAAACCCGACAGGGGGCGGTGTACAGCCCCAGCATTTT
CASSLNPTGGGVQPQHF
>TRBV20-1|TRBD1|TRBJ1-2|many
TGCAGTGCTAGGATTACAGGGGTCGTGCACACCTTC
CSARITGVVHTF
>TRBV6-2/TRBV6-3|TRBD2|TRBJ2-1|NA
TGTGCCAGCAGTTACCTAGGACTAGCGGGAGGGCCCGGTGAGCAGTTCTTC
CASSYLGLAGGPGEQFF
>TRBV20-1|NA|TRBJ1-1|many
TGCAGTGCTGGAGCTGGGGGCGCGGGTGAAGCTTTCTTT
CSAGAGGAGEAFF
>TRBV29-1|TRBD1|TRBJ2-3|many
TGCAGCGTTGATCGAGGGGGCGCGGATCGTACAGATACGCAGTATTTT
CSVDRGGADRTDTQYF
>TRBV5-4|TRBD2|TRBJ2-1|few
TGTGCCAGCAGCACCGGGACTAGCACTTACTACAATGAGCAGTTCTTC
CASSTGTSTYYNEQFF
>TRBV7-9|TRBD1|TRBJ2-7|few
TGTGCCAGCAGCTCCTTTTCCGGGACAGGGGAATCGGGGGAGCAGTACTTC
CASSSFSGTGESGEQYF
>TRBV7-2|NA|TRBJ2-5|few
TGTGCCACCAAGCCTTCGCCACGGGAGACCCAGTACTTC
CATKPSPRETQYF
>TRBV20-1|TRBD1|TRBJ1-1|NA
TGCAGTGCTAGGGGACAGGGGAGGGCTGAAGCTTTCTTT
CSARGQGRAEAFF
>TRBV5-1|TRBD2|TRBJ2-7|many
TGCGCCAGCAGCTTGGGACTAGCGGGGGTCTCCTACGAGCAGTACTTC
CASSLGLAGVSYEQYF
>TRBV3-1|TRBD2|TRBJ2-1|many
TGTGCCAGCAGCCGCCTAGCGGGGACATACAATGAGCAGTTCTTC
CASSRLAGTYNEQFF
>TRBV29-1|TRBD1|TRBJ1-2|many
TGCAGCGTTGGTGGGGACAGGGACCTCTATGGCTACACCTTC
CSVGGDRDLYGYTF
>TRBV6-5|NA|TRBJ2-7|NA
TGTGCCAGCAGCGAGGTTGGGGTGGAGCAGTACTTC
CASSEVGVEQYF
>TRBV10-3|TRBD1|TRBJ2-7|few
TGTGCCGCCGGGACAGGGCTTTACGAGCAGTACTTC
CAAGTGLYEQYF
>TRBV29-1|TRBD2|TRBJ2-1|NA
TGCAGCGTGGCGGGACTAGCGGGAGTTTACAATGAGCAGTTCTTC
CSVAGLAGVYNEQFF
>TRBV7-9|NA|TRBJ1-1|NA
TGTGCCAGCAGCTTAGCGTGGAAGAGGGGAGAAGCTTTCTTT
CASSLAWKRGEAFF
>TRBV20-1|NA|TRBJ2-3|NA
TGCAGTGCGTCCCAGACGAGGGGGACGGCAGATACGCAGTATTTT
CSASQTRGTADTQYF
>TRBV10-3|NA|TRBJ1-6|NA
TGTGCCGCGCGCTTAGGGTCGAGTTCACCCCTCCACTTT
CAARLGSSSPLHF
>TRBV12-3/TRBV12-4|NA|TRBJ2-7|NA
TGTGCCAGCAGTTTGCGGCAGCCCTACGAGCAGTACTTC
CASSLRQPYEQYF
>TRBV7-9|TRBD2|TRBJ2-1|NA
TGTGCCAGCAGCTCCCGACTAGCGGGAGGGATATACAATGAGCAGTTCTTC
CASSSRLAGGIYNEQFF
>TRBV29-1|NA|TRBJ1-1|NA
TGCAGCGCTCCCCCCCTTGGGGGGACGACTGAAGCTTTCTTT
CSAPPLGGTTEAFF
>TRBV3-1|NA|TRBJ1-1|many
TGTGCCAGCAGCAAATATCAAGCATCTGAAGCTTTCTTT
CASSKYQASEAFF
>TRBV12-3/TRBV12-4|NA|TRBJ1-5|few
TGTGCCAGCACGAGGCCCCAGCATTTT
CASTRPQHF
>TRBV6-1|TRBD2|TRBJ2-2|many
TGTGCCAGCCACCTAGCGGGGTACACCGGGGAGCTGTTTTTT
CASHLAGYTGELFF
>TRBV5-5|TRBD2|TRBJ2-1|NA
TGTGCCAGCAGCCCCGTACTAGCGGGTTTCAATGAGCAGTTCTTC
CASSPVLAGFNEQFF
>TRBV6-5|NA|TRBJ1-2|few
TGTGCCAGCAGTTACGCCTTTGGCAGCCCGTTCTATGGCTACACCTTC
CASSYAFGSPFYGYTF
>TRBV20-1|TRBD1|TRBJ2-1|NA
TGCAGTGCTAGTAGGCAGGGGGCCGACAATGAGCAGTTCTTC
CSASRQGADNEQFF
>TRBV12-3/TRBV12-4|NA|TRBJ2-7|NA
TGTGCCAGCAGTAAACAGGGCGCGGGTTCCTACGAGCAGTACTTC
CASSKQGAGSYEQYF
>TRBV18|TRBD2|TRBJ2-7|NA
TGTGCCAGCTCACCACTAGCGGGAGGTCCTCTCTCCTACGAGCAGTACTTC
CASSPLAGGPLSYEQYF
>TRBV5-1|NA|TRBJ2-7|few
TGCGCCAGCAGCTTGTCACCCGGGGGCTACGAGCAGTACTTC
CASSLSPGGYEQYF